This T cell receptor beta chain was sequenced in a study of OX40 agonist ivuxolimab in advanced cancers. The protocol was immunoSEQ multiplex PCR, while the TCRdb copy is restricted to in-frame clones and leaves out a portion. Of around 100,000 clones detected, 85% to 95% appear once; the ten largest clones hold about 0.49%. Trimming cost V 6 bases and J 0 bases, with 8 bases left between them. CDR1 is SNHLY, CDR2 FYNNEI, per germline. The CDR3 consists of 14 residues. The J gene is TRBJ2-2, the V gene TRBV2; TRBD1 might be the D (5 bases). This sequence was found in an adult with an advanced solid tumor such as melanoma, head and neck, liver or kidney cancer. The material was CD4+ or CD8+ T cells sorted from blood, obtained in a trial of the OX40 agonist ivuxolimab. CDR3: CASRGLANTGELFF. CDR3 DNA sequence: TGTGCCAGCAGGGGGCTCGCGAACACCGGGGAGCTGTTTTTT.